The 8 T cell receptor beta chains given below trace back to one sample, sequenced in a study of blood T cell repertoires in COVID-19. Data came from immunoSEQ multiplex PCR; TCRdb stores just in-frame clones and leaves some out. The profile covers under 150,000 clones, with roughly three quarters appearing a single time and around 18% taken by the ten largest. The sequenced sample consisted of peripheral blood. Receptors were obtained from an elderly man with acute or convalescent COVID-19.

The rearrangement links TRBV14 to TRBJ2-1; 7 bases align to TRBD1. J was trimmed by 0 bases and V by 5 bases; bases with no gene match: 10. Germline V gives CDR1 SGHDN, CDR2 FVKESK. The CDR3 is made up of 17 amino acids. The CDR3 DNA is TGTGCCAGCAGCTCGTATCAGGGGGTAGACTCCTACAATGAGCAGTTCTTC. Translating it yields CASSSYQGVDSYNEQFF. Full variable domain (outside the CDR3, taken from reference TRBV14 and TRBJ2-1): EAGVTQFPSHSVIEKGQTVTLRCDPISGHDNLYWYRRVMGKEIKFLLHFVKESKQDESGMPNNRFLAERTGGTYSTLKVQPAELEDSGVYFCASSSYQGVDSYNEQFFGPGTRLTVL.

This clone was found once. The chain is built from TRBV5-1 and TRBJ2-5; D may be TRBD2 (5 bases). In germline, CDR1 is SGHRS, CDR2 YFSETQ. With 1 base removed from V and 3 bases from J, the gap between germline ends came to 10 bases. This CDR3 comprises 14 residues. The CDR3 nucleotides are TGCGCCAGCAGCTTGAGTCTAGCAAAAGAGACCCAGTACTTC. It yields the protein CASSLSLAKETQYF.

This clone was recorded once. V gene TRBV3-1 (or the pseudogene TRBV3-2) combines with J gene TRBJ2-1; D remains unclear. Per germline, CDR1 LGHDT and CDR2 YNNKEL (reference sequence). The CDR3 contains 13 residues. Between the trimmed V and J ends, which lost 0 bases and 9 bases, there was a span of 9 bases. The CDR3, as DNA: TGTGCCAGCAGCCAAGATCTCGGTGGTGAGCAGTTCTTC. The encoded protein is CASSQDLGGEQFF.

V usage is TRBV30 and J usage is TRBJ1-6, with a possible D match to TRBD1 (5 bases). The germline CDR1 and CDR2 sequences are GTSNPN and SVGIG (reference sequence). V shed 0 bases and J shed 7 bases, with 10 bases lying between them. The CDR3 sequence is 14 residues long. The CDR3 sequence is CAWSVAQGNSPLHF. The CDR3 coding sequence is TGTGCCTGGAGTGTAGCGCAGGGAAATTCACCCCTCCACTTT.

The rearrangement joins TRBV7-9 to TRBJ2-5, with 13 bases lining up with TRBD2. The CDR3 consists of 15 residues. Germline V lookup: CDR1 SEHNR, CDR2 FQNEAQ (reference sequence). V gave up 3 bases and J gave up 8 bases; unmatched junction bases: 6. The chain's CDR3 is CASSLETSGGKTQYF. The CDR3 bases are TGTGCCAGCAGCTTGGAGACTAGCGGGGGGAAAACCCAGTACTTC.

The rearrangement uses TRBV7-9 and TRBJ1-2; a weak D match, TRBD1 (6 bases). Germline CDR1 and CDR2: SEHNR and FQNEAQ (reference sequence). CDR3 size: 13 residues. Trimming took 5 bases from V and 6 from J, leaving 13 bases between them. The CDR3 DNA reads TGTGCCAGCAGCCGGCGTGGGGGCGATGGCTACACCTTC. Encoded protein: CASSRRGGDGYTF.

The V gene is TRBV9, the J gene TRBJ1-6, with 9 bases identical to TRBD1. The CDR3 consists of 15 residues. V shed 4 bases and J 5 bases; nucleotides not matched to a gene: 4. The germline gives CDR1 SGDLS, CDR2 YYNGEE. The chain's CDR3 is CASSPGQGHNSPLHF. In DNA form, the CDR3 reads TGTGCCAGCAGCCCCGGACAGGGGCATAATTCACCCCTCCACTTT.

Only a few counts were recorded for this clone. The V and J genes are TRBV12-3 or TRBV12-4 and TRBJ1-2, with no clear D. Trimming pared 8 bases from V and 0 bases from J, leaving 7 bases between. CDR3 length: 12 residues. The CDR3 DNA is TGTGCCAGCGGAGCTCCTAACTATGGCTACACCTTC. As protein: CASGAPNYGYTF.